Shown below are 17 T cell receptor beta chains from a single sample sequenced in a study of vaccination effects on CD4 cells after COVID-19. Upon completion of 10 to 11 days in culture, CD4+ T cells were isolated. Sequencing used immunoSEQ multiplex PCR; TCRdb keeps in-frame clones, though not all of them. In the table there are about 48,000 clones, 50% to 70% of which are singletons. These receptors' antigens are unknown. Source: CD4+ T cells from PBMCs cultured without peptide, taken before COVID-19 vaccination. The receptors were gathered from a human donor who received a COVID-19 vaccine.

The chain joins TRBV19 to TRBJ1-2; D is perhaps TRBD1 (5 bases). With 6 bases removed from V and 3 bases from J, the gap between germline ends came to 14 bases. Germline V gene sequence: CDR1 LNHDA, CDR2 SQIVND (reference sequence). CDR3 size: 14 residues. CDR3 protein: CASSRQSTHYGYTF. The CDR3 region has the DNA TGTGCCAGTAGCCGACAGTCTACTCACTATGGCTACACCTTC.

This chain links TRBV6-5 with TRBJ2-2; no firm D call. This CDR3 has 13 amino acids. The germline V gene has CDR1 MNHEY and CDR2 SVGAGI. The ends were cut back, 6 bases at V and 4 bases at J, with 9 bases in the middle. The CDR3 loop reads CASRRATTGELFF. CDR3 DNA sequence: TGTGCCAGCAGACGGGCCACCACCGGGGAGCTGTTTTTT.

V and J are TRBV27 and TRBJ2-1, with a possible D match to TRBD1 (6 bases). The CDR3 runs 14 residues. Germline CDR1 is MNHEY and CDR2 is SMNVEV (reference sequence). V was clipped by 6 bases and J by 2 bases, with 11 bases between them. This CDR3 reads CASRQQGPYNEQFF. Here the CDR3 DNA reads TGTGCCAGCAGACAACAGGGACCCTACAATGAGCAGTTCTTC.

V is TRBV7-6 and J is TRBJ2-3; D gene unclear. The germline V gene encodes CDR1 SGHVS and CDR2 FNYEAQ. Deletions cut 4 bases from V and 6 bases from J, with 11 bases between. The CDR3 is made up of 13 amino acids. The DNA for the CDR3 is TGTGCCAGCAGCTCCAGACCGAGGGATACGCAGTATTTT. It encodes CASSSRPRDTQYF.

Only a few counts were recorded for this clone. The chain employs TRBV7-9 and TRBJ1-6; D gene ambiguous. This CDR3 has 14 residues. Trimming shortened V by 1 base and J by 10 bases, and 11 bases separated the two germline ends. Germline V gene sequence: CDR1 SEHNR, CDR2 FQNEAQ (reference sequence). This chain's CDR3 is CASSLGTAGSPLHF. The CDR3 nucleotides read TGTGCCAGCAGCTTAGGAACGGCTGGGTCACCCCTCCACTTT.

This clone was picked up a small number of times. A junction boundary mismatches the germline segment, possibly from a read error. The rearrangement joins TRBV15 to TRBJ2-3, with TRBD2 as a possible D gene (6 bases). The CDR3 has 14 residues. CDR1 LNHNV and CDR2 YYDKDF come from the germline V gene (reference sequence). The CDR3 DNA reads TGTGCCGCCAGTAGCGGTCCTAGCACAGATACGCAGTATTTT. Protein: CAASSGPSTDTQYF.

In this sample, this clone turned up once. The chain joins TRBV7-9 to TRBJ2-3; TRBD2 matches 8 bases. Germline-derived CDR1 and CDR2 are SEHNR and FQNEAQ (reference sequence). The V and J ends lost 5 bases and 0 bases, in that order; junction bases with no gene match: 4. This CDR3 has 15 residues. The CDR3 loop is CASSATSGSTDTQYF. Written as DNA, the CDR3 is TGTGCCAGCAGCGCTACTAGCGGTAGCACAGATACGCAGTATTTT. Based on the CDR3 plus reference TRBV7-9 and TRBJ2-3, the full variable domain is DTGVSQNPRHKITKRGQNVTFRCDPISEHNRLYWYRQTLGQGPEFLTYFQNEAQLEKSRLLSDRFSAERPKGSFSTLEIQRTEQGDSAMYLCASSATSGSTDTQYFGPGTRLTVL.

The CDR3 reads CASGFRLGGEQYF. CDR3 nucleotides: TGTGCTAGTGGTTTTCGGTTAGGGGGCGAGCAGTACTTC. The V call is TRBV12-5, the J call TRBJ2-7; D perhaps matches TRBD1 (6 bases). The CDR3 contains 13 residues. V was trimmed by 3 bases and J by 6 bases, leaving 12 bases between them. Germline V lookup: CDR1 LGHNT, CDR2 FRNRAP. Together with reference TRBV12-5 and TRBJ2-7, the CDR3 gives the full variable domain: DARVTQTPRHKVTEMGQEVTMRCQPILGHNTVFWYRQTMMQGLELLAYFRNRAPLDDSGMPKDRFSAEMPDATLATLKIQPSEPRDSAVYFCASGFRLGGEQYFGPGTRLTVT.

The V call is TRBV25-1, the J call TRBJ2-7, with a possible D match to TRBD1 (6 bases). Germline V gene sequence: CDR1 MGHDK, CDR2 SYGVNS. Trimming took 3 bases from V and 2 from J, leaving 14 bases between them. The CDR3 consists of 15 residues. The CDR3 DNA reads TGTGCCAGCAGTGAGGTGGGTTCAGGGGCCTACGAGCAGTACTTC. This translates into CASSEVGSGAYEQYF.

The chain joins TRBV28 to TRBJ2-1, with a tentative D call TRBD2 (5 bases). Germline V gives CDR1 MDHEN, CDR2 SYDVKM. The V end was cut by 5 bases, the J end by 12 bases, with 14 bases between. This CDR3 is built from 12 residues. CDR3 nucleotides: TGTGCCAGCAGTCAGCCTCTAGCCCCGCAGTTCTTC. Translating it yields CASSQPLAPQFF.

CDR3 DNA sequence: TGTGCCAGCACGGGACTAGCGGGGTTGTCAGGGTACAATGAGCAGTTCTTC. Translation: CASTGLAGLSGYNEQFF. The chain has TRBV7-8 and TRBJ2-1; TRBD2 aligns across 13 bases. Trimming removed 7 bases from V and 4 bases from J; junction bases left unmatched: 10. The CDR3 has 17 residues. Germline assignment: CDR1 SGHVS and CDR2 FQNEAQ.

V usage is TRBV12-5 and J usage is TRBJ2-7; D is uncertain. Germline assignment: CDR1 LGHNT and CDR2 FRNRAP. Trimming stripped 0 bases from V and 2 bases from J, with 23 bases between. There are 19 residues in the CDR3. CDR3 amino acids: CASGLVLTSRGGRAYEQYF. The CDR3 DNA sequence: TGTGCTAGTGGTTTGGTACTTACTTCTCGCGGTGGCAGAGCCTACGAGCAGTACTTC.

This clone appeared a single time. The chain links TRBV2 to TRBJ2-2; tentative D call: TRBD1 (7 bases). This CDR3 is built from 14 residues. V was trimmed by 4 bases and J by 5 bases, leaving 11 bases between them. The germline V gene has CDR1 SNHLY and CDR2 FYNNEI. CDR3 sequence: CASSGAGGTGELFF. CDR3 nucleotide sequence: TGTGCCAGCAGTGGGGCAGGGGGGACCGGGGAGCTGTTTTTT.

The CDR3 here is CASSEARTVGGGYTF. As DNA, the CDR3 is TGTGCCAGCAGTGAAGCGCGGACGGTCGGGGGCGGCTACACCTTC. This chain connects TRBV6-1 to TRBJ1-2, with D possibly matching TRBD1 (6 bases). The germline V and J ends were trimmed by 0 bases and 8 bases, with 16 bases remaining between them. In germline, CDR1 is MNHNS, CDR2 SASEGT. The CDR3 length is 15 residues.

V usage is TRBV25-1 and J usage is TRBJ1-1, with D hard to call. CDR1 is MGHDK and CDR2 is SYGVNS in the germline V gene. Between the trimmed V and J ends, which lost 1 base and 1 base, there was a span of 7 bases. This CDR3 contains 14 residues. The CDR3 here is CASSELSRNTEAFF. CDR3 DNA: TGTGCCAGCAGTGAATTGTCCCGGAACACTGAAGCTTTCTTT.

The CDR3 region has the DNA TGTGCCAGCAGCCCCCCCCTGATTACGACAGGGACGATCGACACTGAAGCTTTCTTT. This translates into CASSPPLITTGTIDTEAFF. The J gene is TRBJ1-1, the V gene TRBV21-1; the D segment call TRBD1 is taken from the table without a DNA check. TRBV21-1 is designated a pseudogene. There are 19 residues in the CDR3.

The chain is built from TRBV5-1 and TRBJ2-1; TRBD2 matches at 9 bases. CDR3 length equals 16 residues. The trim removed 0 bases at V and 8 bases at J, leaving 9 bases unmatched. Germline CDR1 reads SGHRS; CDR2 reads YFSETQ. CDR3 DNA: TGCGCCAGCAGCTTGGCCCCCGGGACTAGCTCCTATGAGCAGTTCTTC. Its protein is CASSLAPGTSSYEQFF.